This TCR beta chain was sequenced for a study of OX40 agonist ivuxolimab in advanced cancers. Whole-study findings and limits: The average count of expanded clones was higher among CD8+ T cells than among CD4+.

As concerns this clone: Its target is unknown.

The table came from immunoSEQ multiplex PCR; TCRdb's copy has only in-frame clones and leaves some out. The profile covers around 20,000 clones, with more than 65% appearing a single time and 15% to 20% taken by the ten largest. Sequences were derived from CD4+ or CD8+ T cells sorted from blood, sampled in a trial of the OX40 agonist ivuxolimab. This TCR was sampled from an adult with an advanced solid tumor such as melanoma, head and neck, liver or kidney cancer.

CDR3 bases: TGTGCCAGTAGTATGAATCCTCCCTATGGCTACACCTTC. This gives the protein CASSMNPPYGYTF. This chain joins TRBV19 and TRBJ1-2, with D unresolved. Looked up from germline, CDR1 is LNHDA and CDR2 is SQIVND (reference sequence). This CDR3 is 13 amino acids long. The V end lost 3 bases, the J end lost 4 bases, and 9 bases lay between the germline ends.